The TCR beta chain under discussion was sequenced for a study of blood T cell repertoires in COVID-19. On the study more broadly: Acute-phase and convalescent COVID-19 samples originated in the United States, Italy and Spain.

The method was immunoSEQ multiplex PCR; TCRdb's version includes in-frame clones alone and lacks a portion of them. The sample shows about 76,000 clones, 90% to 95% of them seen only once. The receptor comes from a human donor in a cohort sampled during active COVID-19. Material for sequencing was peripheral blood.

This chain's CDR3 is CSVSTEMNTEAFF. The DNA for the CDR3 is TGCAGCGTTTCGACAGAGATGAACACTGAAGCTTTCTTT. The chain employs TRBV29-1 and TRBJ1-1; tentative D call: TRBD1 (5 bases). The germline CDR1 and CDR2 sequences are SQVTM and ANQGSEA. This CDR3 has 13 residues. V lost 5 bases to trimming and J lost 0 bases, with 10 bases between them.